These 2 T cell receptor beta chains share one sample of origin, sequenced in a study of blood T cell repertoires in COVID-19. Some clones are missing from TCRdb's copy, which holds only in-frame ones; the method was immunoSEQ multiplex PCR. Seen here are some 200,000 clones, about 86% observed once, and the top ten hold roughly 3.3%. Sequenced: peripheral blood. The receptors stem from a young man with active or convalescent COVID-19.

The rearrangement uses TRBV7-2 and TRBJ1-2, with TRBD1 identical over 10 bases. V shed 4 bases and J 4 bases; nucleotides not matched to a gene: 6. Germline values: CDR1 SGHTA, CDR2 FQGNSA. The CDR3 is made up of 15 amino acids. The CDR3, as DNA: TGTGCCAGCAGCTCCGGGACAGGGGTTTTCTATGGCTACACCTTC. As protein: CASSSGTGVFYGYTF.

This clone was seen once. CDR3 bases: TGTGCCAGCAGTGAAACCAGGACAGGATCCTACGAGCAGTACGTC. This encodes CASSETRTGSYEQYV. The chain recombines TRBV6-1 with TRBJ2-7; the match to TRBD1 covers 7 bases. The V gene end was trimmed by 2 bases and the J gene end by 1 base; junction bases not matched to a gene: 5. The CDR3 consists of 15 residues. In germline, CDR1 is MNHNS, CDR2 SASEGT.